These T cell receptor beta chains were read from a single sample in a study of shared clonotypes between healthy human individuals. Produced via immunoSEQ multiplex PCR; TCRdb's table is partial and in-frame only. This sample has 300,000 to 400,000 clones, with 74% found just once. Sequencing was carried out using memory CD4+ T cells sorted from blood. The receptors derive from a young man in good health. CDR3s include the opening cysteine and the closing phenylalanine or tryptophan. A D gene is named only where the DNA matches it firmly. Clone size appears in some rows only: once, few, many, or a class for an expanded clone.

TRBJ2-7	NA	TRBV29-1	NA	CSVADSFSFYEQYF	TGCAGCGTAGCAGACAGTTTTTCTTTCTACGAGCAGTACTTC
TRBJ2-2	NA	TRBV6-5	NA	CASSYGGVATGELFF	TGTGCCAGCAGTTACGGGGGAGTGGCCACCGGGGAGCTGTTTTTT
TRBJ2-3	TRBD2	TRBV4-3	NA	CASSQDMLAGASDTQYF	TGCGCCAGCAGCCAAGATATGCTAGCGGGAGCGTCAGATACGCAGTATTTT
TRBJ1-1	NA	TRBV6-1	many	CASSEGKGREAFF	TGTGCCAGCAGTGAGGGGAAAGGGCGTGAAGCTTTCTTT
TRBJ2-3	TRBD2	TRBV2	NA	CASKVTSGYTDTQYF	TGTGCCAGCAAAGTGACTAGCGGGTACACAGATACGCAGTATTTT
TRBJ2-7	NA	TRBV6-5	few	CASRRVAGDSYEQYF	TGTGCCAGCAGGAGAGTAGCAGGGGACTCCTACGAGCAGTACTTC
TRBJ2-7	NA	TRBV5-1	NA	CASSLGLSGAYEQYF	TGCGCCAGCAGCTTGGGTTTATCCGGAGCCTACGAGCAGTACTTC
TRBJ1-1	NA	TRBV29-1	few	CSVAGILNTEAFF	TGCAGCGTTGCGGGTATTTTGAACACTGAAGCTTTCTTT
TRBJ1-3	NA	TRBV4-3	NA	CASSQEITGISGNTIYF	TGCGCCAGCAGCCAAGAAATAACAGGGATCTCTGGAAACACCATATATTTT
TRBJ1-4	TRBD1	TRBV19	once	CASSPGQGKEKLFF	TGTGCCAGTAGTCCCGGACAGGGGAAGGAAAAACTGTTTTTT
TRBJ2-1	TRBD2	TRBV2	NA	CASQLAENYNEQFF	TGTGCCAGCCAACTAGCGGAGAACTACAATGAGCAGTTCTTC
TRBJ2-2	NA	TRBV5-1	NA	CASSTLQVTGELFF	TGCGCCAGCAGCACTCTACAGGTCACCGGGGAGCTGTTTTTT
TRBJ1-4	NA	TRBV19	NA	CASSMANEKLFF	TGTGCCAGTAGTATGGCTAATGAAAAACTGTTTTTT
TRBJ1-1	TRBD1	TRBV6-5	NA	CASRAGGAGNTEAFF	TGTGCCAGCAGAGCAGGGGGCGCCGGGAACACTGAAGCTTTCTTT
TRBJ1-5	NA	TRBV28	NA	CASSFWGQPQHF	TGTGCCAGCAGTTTTTGGGGACAGCCCCAGCATTTT
TRBJ2-1	TRBD1	TRBV5-1	NA	CASSLESQGAYNEQFF	TGCGCCAGCAGCTTGGAATCCCAGGGGGCCTACAATGAGCAGTTCTTC
TRBJ1-5	TRBD1	TRBV10-2	few	CASTGQGRWQPQHF	TGCGCCAGCACGGGACAGGGGAGATGGCAGCCCCAGCATTTT
TRBJ2-3	NA	TRBV2	NA	CASSPGFSTDTQYF	TGTGCCAGCAGTCCCGGGTTCTCCACAGATACGCAGTATTTT
TRBJ2-7	TRBD1	TRBV10-3	NA	CAISVVEGAYEQYF	TGTGCCATCAGTGTGGTAGAGGGGGCTTACGAGCAGTACTTC
TRBJ2-7	NA	TRBV7-9	NA	CASSNGPQKDEQYF	TGTGCCAGCAGTAACGGGCCCCAAAAGGACGAGCAGTACTTC
TRBJ1-1	NA	TRBV5-5	NA	CASSFQGSTRNTEAFF	TGTGCCAGCAGCTTCCAGGGGTCGACGCGGAACACTGAAGCTTTCTTT
TRBJ2-1	TRBD2	TRBV5-6	few	CASSLTGRELLYEQFF	TGTGCCAGCAGCTTGACCGGGCGGGAGTTATTGTATGAGCAGTTCTTC
TRBJ1-3	NA	TRBV15	once	CATSRGGADGNTIYF	TGTGCCACCAGCAGAGGGGGGGCGGATGGAAACACCATATATTTT
TRBJ1-3	NA	TRBV6-1	NA	CASSERPPRNTIYF	TGTGCCAGCAGTGAAAGGCCACCTCGAAACACCATATATTTT
TRBJ2-1	TRBD1	TRBV19	NA	CASSTTGQIAYNEQFF	TGTGCCAGTAGTACGACGGGACAGATAGCCTACAATGAGCAGTTCTTC
TRBJ2-1	TRBD2	TRBV7-2	few	CASSISAGSANEQFF	TGTGCCAGCAGCATCTCAGCGGGATCGGCCAATGAGCAGTTCTTC
TRBJ2-3	TRBD2	TRBV5-6	NA	CASSLVAGADTQYF	TGTGCCAGCAGCTTAGTAGCGGGAGCAGATACGCAGTATTTT
TRBJ2-7	TRBD1	TRBV7-6	NA	CASSQGQVYEQYF	TGTGCCAGCAGCCAGGGACAGGTCTACGAGCAGTACTTC
TRBJ1-5	NA	TRBV19	few	CASSSDRFGNQPQHF	TGTGCCAGTAGTAGCGACAGATTTGGCAATCAGCCCCAGCATTTT
TRBJ1-1	NA	TRBV19	NA	CASKAIDLNTEAFF	TGTGCCAGTAAGGCTATCGATCTGAACACTGAAGCTTTCTTT
TRBJ2-3	NA	TRBV28	NA	CASRLGKSTDTQYF	TGTGCCAGCAGACTGGGAAAAAGCACAGATACGCAGTATTTT
TRBJ1-1	NA	TRBV6-5	once	CASSRIPGRNTEAFF	TGTGCCAGCAGCCGCATCCCGGGACGAAACACTGAAGCTTTCTTT
TRBJ1-2	NA	TRBV6-5	few	CASSKQGYGYTF	TGTGCCAGCAGTAAACAGGGTTATGGCTACACCTTC
TRBJ2-7	NA	TRBV5-8	NA	CASSYGQSYEQYF	TGTGCCAGCAGCTACGGACAGTCCTACGAGCAGTACTTC
TRBJ2-6	NA	TRBV2	NA	CASSLQGVVVRGANVLTF	TGTGCCAGCAGCCTACAGGGAGTCGTGGTGAGAGGGGCCAACGTCCTGACTTTC
TRBJ2-1	NA	TRBV27	NA	CASSFMSWRREQFF	TGTGCCAGCAGTTTCATGTCATGGCGGCGCGAGCAGTTCTTC
TRBJ1-1	TRBD1	TRBV7-2	NA	CASSFGTGGVAGF	TGTGCCAGCAGCTTCGGGACAGGGGGCGTAGCAGGCTTT
TRBJ2-1	NA	TRBV5-1	many	CASSDGSMGHNEQFF	TGCGCCAGCAGCGATGGGAGTATGGGTCACAATGAGCAGTTCTTC
TRBJ2-5	NA	TRBV7-7	NA	CASSRGRGVPGETQYF	TGTGCCAGCAGCCGCGGCAGGGGGGTCCCCGGTGAGACCCAGTACTTC
TRBJ2-1	NA	TRBV9	few	CASSTRPTTDNEQFF	TGTGCCAGCAGCACCCGGCCCACCACTGACAATGAGCAGTTCTTC
TRBJ2-5	NA	TRBV11-2	NA	CASSRTIQETQYF	TGTGCCAGCAGCCGGACTATTCAAGAGACCCAGTACTTC
TRBJ1-5	NA	TRBV28	NA	CASSLIGQPQHF	TGTGCCAGCAGTTTAATCGGCCAGCCCCAGCATTTT
TRBJ1-5	NA	TRBV29-1	NA	CSVETQADQPQHF	TGCAGCGTTGAAACTCAGGCCGATCAGCCCCAGCATTTT
TRBJ2-1	NA	TRBV14	once	CASSQGRRSGNEQFF	TGTGCCAGCAGCCAAGGACGGAGAAGCGGAAATGAGCAGTTCTTC
TRBJ2-7	NA	TRBV2	NA	CASSLQGLYEQYF	TGTGCCAGCAGCCTACAGGGTCTCTACGAGCAGTACTTC
TRBJ1-4	NA	TRBV9	NA	CASSVGGHSNEKLFF	TGTGCCAGCAGCGTGGGCGGACATAGTAATGAAAAACTGTTTTTT